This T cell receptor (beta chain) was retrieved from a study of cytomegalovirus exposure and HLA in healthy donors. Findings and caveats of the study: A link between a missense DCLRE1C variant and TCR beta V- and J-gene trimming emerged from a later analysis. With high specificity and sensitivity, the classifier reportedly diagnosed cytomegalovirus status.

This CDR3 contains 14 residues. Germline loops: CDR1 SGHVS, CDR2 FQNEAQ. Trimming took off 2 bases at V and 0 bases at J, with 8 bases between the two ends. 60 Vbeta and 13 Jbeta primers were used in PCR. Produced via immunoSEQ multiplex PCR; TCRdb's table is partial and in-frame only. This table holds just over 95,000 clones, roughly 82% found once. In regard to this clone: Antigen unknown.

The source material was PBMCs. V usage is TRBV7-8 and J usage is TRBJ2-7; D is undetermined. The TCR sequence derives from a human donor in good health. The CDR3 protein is CASSLSFYSYEQYF. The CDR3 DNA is TGTGCCAGCAGCTTAAGTTTCTACTCCTACGAGCAGTACTTC.